This T cell receptor beta chain was sequenced for a study of shared clonotypes between healthy human individuals. Study details: CD8 memory received one plate per donor, CD8 naive two, CD4 memory three and CD4 naive three.

CD45RO+ cells joined CCR7-negative CD45RA+ TemRA cells to form CD8 memory. Study-wide results and limits: On the whole, naive subsets had larger estimated richness than memory subsets had. Relative to their counterparts shared across all four donors, non-shared clonotypes exhibited diminished generation probabilities.

Trimming removed 0 bases from V and 0 bases from J, with 6 bases in between. Per the germline V gene, CDR1 is SGHAT and CDR2 is FQNNGV. This CDR3 is built from 15 residues. The repertoire was sequenced with immunoSEQ multiplex PCR; TCRdb's copy has only in-frame clones and lacks some. This sample carries roughly 700,000 clones, 90% of them seen once, and the ten largest clones take 34%. On this clone: Its antigen is unidentified.

This clonotype originated in a young man in good health. Some clones in this sample may be carry-over from other donors' samples. Source material: memory CD8+ T cells from PBMCs. Subset denoted: CD45RO+ cells pooled with CCR7-negative TemRA cells. The chain couples TRBV11-2 to TRBJ1-3; no reliable D call. In nucleotides, the CDR3 is TGTGCCAGCAGCTTAGAGGCCAGCTCTGGAAACACCATATATTTT. It translates to CASSLEASSGNTIYF.